This T cell receptor (beta chain) was documented in a study of identifying expanded T cells in peripheral blood (dated 2019 in TCRdb). Regarding the study in general: Technical replicates were generated by sequencing separate aliquots of the same genomic DNA pool, and four replicates were compared pairwise. Overall study outcomes, separate from this receptor: The authors expected that over much longer intervals, such as months to years, biological variance in healthy repertoires might increase even further. Across all healthy donors, variance in clone template counts between approximately two-week samples was found to increase significantly with total template count. Across all healthy-donor time intervals, the beta-binomial model significantly lowered both the number of clones called differentially abundant and the false-positive rate. The binomial model flagged approximately 1.2 differentially abundant clones between technical replicates but approximately 16 over about 2 weeks and approximately 18 over roughly 4 weeks.

CDR1 SGHDT and CDR2 YYEEEE were looked up in the germline V gene. The CDR3 goes from the cysteine to the phenylalanine over 15 residues. The read is trimmed to its CDR3 DNA, 45 bases read in frame from base 1. V was cut back by 5 bases and J by 5 bases, leaving a gap of 18 bases between them. The immunoSEQ Assay, which relies on bias-controlled multiplex PCR amplification of genomic DNA, was used to profile TCRbeta CDR3 regions. Per the original workflow: The absolute abundance of each unique TCRbeta CDR3 region was quantified after sequences were collapsed and filtered. Differential abundance was assessed using a binomial (Fisher-equivalent) model and a beta-binomial model in which time-dependent variance fitted from healthy donors was added. Clones with fewer than 5 combined templates were excluded, and clones with Benjamini-Hochberg FDR below 0.01 were called differentially abundant. In the beta-binomial model, variance was expressed as a function of the total template count across the two samples, in the form v = (b*log(k)+a)^2. As stored in TCRdb, this immuneACCESS dataset retains in-frame rearrangements with V and J assigned. A fraction of the clones does not appear; measured against another copy, unresolved V genes explain less than half of the discrepancy, and the remainder lacks a known reason. V and J calls and clone size are those listed in that table; D and trimming were worked out from the DNA. This sample has approximately 100,000 clones in its table, and 80% to 90% of those were observed once. The ten largest clones take up about a sixth of the sample.

On this clone: The antigen it binds to is not known. Base qualities are not at hand, and no much larger clone is one base apart.

No immune events, such as infections, were documented for the healthy donors during the collection period. Healthy-donor blood repertoires served as a training cohort to calibrate time-dependent variance in a beta-binomial model of T-cell clone differential abundance. The training cohort was composed of approximately ten healthy donors, 3 female and 7 male. An age range of roughly 29 to 65 years, with an average of around 42 years, was recorded for the donors. Obtained from a commercial supplier, whole blood was collected from each healthy donor at three time points set approximately two weeks apart. Genomic DNA was extracted from unsorted whole blood for immunosequencing.

The rearrangement joined TRBV5-6 to TRBJ2-3; TRBD1 is possibly the D segment (5 matching bases). The origin of this receptor is a person aged 18-70 years in good health. Sequencing input: blood. The base sequence is TGTGCCAGCAGTCTGCTCAAGGGGCCGGAAGATACGCAGTATTTT. This translates into CASSLLKGPEDTQYF.